This T cell receptor (beta chain) was observed in a study of blood T cells in healthy people across ages. Study-level results: Unknown CMV status may confound age-related changes in expanded clones. Naive T cell percentage and TCR beta diversity correlated strongly.

Primers used in a second PCR of roughly 7 to 12 cycles were a sample-barcoded 5' primer and a J-beta primer mix. TCRdb ran MiXCR on the 5' RACE reads and lists one entry per CDR3 protein. Of roughly 2 million distinct CDR3 sequences listed, around half are singletons. This clonotype was recorded a few times. Its antigen is undetermined. The individuals who served as donors were healthy Caucasians living in Russia, aged about 6 to 100. The specimen sequenced was blood. This receptor was obtained from a woman aged 40 to 50 in good health.

CDR3 nucleotides: TGCGCCAGCAGCCAAGAATACCAGGGGCCCATCTACGAGCAGTACTTC. This gives the protein CASSQEYQGPIYEQYF. This chain joins TRBV4-1 and TRBJ2-7; possible D gene TRBD1, 6 bases. Trimming took 0 bases from V and 3 from J, leaving 15 bases between them. Germline V gene data show CDR1 as MGHRA and CDR2 as YSYEKL. The CDR3 extends over 16 amino acids.